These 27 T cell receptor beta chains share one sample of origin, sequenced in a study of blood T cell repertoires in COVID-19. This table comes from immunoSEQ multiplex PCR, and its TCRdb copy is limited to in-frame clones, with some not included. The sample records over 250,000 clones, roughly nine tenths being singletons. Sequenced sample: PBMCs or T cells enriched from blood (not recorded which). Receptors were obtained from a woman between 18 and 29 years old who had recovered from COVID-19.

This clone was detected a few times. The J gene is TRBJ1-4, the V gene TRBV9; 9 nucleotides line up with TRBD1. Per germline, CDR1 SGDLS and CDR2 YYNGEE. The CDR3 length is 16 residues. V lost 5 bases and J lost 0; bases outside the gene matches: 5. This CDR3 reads CASSRQGEATNEKLFF. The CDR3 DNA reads TGTGCCAGCAGTCGACAGGGGGAGGCAACTAATGAAAAACTGTTTTTT.

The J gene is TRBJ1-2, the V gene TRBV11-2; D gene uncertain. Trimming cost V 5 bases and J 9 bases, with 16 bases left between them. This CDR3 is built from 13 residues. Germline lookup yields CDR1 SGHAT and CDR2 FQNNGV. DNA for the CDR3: TGTGCCAGCAGCCTCGAGGGTCATCATCGCTACACCTTC. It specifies CASSLEGHHRYTF.

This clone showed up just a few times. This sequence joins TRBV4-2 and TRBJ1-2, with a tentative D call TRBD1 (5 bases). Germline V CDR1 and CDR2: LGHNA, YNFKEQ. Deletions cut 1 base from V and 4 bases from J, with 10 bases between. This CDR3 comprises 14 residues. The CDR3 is CASSQGGRVYGYTF. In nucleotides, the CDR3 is TGTGCCAGCAGCCAAGGGGGCAGGGTCTATGGCTACACCTTC.

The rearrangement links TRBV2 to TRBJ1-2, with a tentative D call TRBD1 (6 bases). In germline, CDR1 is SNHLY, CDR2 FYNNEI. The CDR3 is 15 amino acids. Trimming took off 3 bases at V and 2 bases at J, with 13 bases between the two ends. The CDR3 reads CASSDTGQSNYGYTF. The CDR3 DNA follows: TGTGCCAGCAGTGATACAGGGCAAAGCAACTATGGCTACACCTTC.

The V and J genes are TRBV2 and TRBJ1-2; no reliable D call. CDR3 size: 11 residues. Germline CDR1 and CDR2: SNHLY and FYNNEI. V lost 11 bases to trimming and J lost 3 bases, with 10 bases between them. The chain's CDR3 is CACGQDYGYTF. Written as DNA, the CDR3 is TGTGCCTGCGGGCAGGACTATGGCTACACCTTC.

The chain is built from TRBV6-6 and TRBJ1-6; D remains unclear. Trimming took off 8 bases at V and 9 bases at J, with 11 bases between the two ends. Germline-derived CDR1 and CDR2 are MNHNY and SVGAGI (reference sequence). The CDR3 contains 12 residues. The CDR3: CASRGGSSPLHF. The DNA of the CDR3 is TGTGCCAGCCGAGGTGGGAGTTCACCCCTCCACTTT.

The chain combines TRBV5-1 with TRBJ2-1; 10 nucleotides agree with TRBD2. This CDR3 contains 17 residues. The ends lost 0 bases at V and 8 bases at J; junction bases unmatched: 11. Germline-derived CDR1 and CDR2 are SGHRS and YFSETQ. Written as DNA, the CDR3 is TGCGCCAGCAGCTTGGCCCTGGAGCGGGGGGGCATCCATGAGCAGTTCTTC. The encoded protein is CASSLALERGGIHEQFF.

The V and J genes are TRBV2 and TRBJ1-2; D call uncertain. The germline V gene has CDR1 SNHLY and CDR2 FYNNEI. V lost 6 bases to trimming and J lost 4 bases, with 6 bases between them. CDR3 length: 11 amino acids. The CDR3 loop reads CASRRLYGYTF. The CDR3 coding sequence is TGTGCCAGCAGGCGGCTCTATGGCTACACCTTC. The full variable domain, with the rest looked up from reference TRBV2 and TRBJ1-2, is EPEVTQTPSHQVTQMGQEVILRCVPISNHLYFYWYRQILGQKVEFLVSFYNNEISEKSEIFDDQFSVERPDGSNFTLKIRSTKLEDSAMYFCASRRLYGYTFGSGTRLTVV.

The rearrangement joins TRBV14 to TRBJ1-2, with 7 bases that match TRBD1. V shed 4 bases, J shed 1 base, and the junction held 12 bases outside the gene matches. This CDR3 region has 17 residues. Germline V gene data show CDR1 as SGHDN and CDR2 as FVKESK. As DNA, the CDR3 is TGTGCCAGCAGCCCTGGGACAGATCCTGGACTTAACTATGGCTACACCTTC. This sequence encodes CASSPGTDPGLNYGYTF.

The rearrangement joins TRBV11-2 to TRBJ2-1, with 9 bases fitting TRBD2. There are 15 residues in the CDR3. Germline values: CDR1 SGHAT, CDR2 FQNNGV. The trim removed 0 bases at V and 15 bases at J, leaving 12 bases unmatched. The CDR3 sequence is CASSLDGNVGTSWFF. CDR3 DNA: TGTGCCAGCAGCTTAGATGGGAACGTCGGGACTAGCTGGTTCTTC.

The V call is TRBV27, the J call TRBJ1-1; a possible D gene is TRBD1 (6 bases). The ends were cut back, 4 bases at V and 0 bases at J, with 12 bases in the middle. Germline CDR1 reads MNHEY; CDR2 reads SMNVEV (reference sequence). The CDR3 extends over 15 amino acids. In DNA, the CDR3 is TGTGCCAGCAGTTATACACAGGGTCTGAACACTGAAGCTTTCTTT. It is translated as CASSYTQGLNTEAFF.

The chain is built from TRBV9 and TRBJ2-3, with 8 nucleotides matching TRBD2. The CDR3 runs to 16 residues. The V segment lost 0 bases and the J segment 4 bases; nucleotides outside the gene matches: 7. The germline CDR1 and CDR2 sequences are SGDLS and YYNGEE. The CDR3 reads CASSVAPGGPADTQYF. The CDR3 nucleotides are TGTGCCAGCAGCGTAGCACCGGGGGGGCCTGCAGATACGCAGTATTTT.

The CDR3: CASSPDGSGGLSDEQFF. CDR3 sequence (DNA): TGCGCCAGCAGCCCGGATGGTAGCGGGGGCCTATCGGATGAGCAGTTCTTC. V usage is TRBV5-1 and J usage is TRBJ2-1, with TRBD2 identical over 9 bases. The trim removed 4 bases at V and 8 bases at J, leaving 16 bases unmatched. Germline CDR1 and CDR2: SGHRS and YFSETQ. CDR3 length: 17 residues.

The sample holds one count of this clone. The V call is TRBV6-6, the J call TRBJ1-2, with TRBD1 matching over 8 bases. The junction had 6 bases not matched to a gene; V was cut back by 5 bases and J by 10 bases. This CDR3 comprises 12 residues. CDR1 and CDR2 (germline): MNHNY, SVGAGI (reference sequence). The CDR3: CASSHRGIDYTF. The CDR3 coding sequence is TGTGCCAGCAGTCACAGGGGGATAGACTACACCTTC.

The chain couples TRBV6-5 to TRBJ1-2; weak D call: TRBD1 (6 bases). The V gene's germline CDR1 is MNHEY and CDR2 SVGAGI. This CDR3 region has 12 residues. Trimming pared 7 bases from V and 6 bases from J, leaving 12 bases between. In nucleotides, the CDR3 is TGTGCCAGCACCGGGACAACCAATGGCTACACCTTC. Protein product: CASTGTTNGYTF.

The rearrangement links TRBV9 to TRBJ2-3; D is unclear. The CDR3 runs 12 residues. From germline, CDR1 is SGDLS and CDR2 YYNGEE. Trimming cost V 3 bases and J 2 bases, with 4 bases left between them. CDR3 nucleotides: TGTGCCAGCAGCGCCTACACAGATACGCAGTATTTT. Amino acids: CASSAYTDTQYF.

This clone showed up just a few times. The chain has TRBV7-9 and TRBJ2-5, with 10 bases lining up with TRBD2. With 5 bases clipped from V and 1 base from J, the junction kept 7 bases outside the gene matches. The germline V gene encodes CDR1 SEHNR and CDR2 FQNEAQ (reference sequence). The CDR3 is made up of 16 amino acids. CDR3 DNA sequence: TGTGCCAGCAGCCCCCTAGCGGGGGACATCCAAGAGACCCAGTACTTC. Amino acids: CASSPLAGDIQETQYF.

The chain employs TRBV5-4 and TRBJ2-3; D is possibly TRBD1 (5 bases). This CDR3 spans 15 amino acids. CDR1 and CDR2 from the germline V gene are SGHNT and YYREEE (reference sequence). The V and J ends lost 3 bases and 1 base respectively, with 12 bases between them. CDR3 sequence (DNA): TGTGCCAGCAGCTCCGATCCGACAGGCACAGATACGCAGTATTTT. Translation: CASSSDPTGTDTQYF.

The CDR3 region is CASSLGPGSDTQYF. The CDR3 DNA sequence: TGTGCCAGCAGTTTGGGGCCCGGATCTGATACGCAGTATTTT. The J gene is TRBJ2-3, the V gene TRBV28; maybe TRBD1 (5 bases). V was shortened by 3 bases and J by 6 bases, with 13 bases between the two germline ends. Germline CDR1 reads MDHEN; CDR2 reads SYDVKM. The CDR3 sequence is 14 residues long. Drawing the rest from reference TRBV28 and TRBJ2-3, the complete variable domain is DVKVTQSSRYLVKRTGEKVFLECVQDMDHENMFWYRQDPGLGLRLIYFSYDVKMKEKGDIPEGYSVSREKKERFSLILESASTNQTSMYLCASSLGPGSDTQYFGPGTRLTVL.

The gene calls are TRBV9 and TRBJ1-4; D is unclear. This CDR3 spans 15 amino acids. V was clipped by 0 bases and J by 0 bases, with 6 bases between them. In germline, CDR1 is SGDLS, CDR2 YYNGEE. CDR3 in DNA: TGTGCCAGCAGCGTAGCGGTTGCAACTAATGAAAAACTGTTTTTT. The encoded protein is CASSVAVATNEKLFF.

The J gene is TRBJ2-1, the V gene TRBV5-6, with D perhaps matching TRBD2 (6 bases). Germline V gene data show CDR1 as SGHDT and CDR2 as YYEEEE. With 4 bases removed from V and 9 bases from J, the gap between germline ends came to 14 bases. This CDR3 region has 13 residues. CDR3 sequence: CASSASANSEQFF. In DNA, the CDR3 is TGTGCCAGCAGCGCTAGCGCGAATAGTGAGCAGTTCTTC. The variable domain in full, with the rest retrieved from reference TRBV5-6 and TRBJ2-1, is DAGVTQSPTHLIKTRGQQVTLRCSPKSGHDTVSWYQQALGQGPQFIFQYYEEEERQRGNFPDRFSGHQFPNYSSELNVNALLLGDSALYLCASSASANSEQFFGPGTRLTVL.

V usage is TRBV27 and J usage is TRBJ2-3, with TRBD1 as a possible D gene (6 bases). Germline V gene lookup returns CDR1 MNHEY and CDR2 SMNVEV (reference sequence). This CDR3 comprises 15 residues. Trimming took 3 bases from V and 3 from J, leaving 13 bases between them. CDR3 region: CASSLGDRTTDTQYF. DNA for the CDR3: TGTGCCAGCAGTTTGGGAGACAGGACAACAGATACGCAGTATTTT.

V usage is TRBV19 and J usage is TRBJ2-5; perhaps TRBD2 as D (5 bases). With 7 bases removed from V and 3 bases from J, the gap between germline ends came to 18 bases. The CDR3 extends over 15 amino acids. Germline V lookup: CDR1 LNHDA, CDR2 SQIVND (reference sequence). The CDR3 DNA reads TGTGCCAGTACCCCCTCCGGGGTTGGAGAAGAGACCCAGTACTTC. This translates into CASTPSGVGEETQYF.

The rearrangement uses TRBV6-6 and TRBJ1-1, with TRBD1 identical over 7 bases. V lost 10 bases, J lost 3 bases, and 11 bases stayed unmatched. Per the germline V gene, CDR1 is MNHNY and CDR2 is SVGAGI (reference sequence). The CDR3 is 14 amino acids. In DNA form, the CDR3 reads TGTGCCACCGGCCGCGGACAGGTGTACACTGAAGCTTTCTTT. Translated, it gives CATGRGQVYTEAFF.

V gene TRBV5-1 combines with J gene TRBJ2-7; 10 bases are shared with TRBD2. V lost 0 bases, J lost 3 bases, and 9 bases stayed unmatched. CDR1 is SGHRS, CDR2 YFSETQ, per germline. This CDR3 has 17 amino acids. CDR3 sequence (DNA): TGCGCCAGCAGCTTGGCCCTAGCGGGGGCCCAATACTACGAGCAGTACTTC. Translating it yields CASSLALAGAQYYEQYF.

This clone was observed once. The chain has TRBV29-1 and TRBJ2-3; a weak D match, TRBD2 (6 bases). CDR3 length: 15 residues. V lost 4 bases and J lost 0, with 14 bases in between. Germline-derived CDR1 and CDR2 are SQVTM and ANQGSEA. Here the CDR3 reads CSVGWLALSTDTQYF. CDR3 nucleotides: TGCAGCGTTGGATGGCTAGCGCTCAGCACAGATACGCAGTATTTT.

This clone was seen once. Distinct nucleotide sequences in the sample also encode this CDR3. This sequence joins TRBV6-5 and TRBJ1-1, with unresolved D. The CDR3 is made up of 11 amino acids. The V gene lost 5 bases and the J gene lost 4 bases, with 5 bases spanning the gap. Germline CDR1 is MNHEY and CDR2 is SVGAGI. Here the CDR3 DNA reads TGTGCCAGCAGTCGAGGCACTGAAGCTTTCTTT. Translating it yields CASSRGTEAFF.